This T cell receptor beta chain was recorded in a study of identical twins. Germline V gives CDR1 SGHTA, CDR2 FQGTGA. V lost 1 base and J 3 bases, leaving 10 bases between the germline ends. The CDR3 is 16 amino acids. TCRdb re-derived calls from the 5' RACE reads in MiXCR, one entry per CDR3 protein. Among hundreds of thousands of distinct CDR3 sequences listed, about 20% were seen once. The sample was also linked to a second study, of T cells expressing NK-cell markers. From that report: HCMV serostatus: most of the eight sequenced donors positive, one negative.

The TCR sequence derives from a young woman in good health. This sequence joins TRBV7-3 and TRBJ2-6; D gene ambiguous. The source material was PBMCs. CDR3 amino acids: CASSLMSRHGANVLTF. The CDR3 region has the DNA TGTGCCAGCAGCTTAATGTCGAGGCATGGGGCCAACGTCCTGACTTTC. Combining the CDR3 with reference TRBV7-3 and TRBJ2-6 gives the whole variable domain GAGVSQTPSNKVTEKGKYVELRCDPISGHTALYWYRQSLGQGPEFLIYFQGTGAADDSGLPNDRFFAVRPEGSVSTLKIQRTERGDSAVYLCASSLMSRHGANVLTFGAGSRLTVL.